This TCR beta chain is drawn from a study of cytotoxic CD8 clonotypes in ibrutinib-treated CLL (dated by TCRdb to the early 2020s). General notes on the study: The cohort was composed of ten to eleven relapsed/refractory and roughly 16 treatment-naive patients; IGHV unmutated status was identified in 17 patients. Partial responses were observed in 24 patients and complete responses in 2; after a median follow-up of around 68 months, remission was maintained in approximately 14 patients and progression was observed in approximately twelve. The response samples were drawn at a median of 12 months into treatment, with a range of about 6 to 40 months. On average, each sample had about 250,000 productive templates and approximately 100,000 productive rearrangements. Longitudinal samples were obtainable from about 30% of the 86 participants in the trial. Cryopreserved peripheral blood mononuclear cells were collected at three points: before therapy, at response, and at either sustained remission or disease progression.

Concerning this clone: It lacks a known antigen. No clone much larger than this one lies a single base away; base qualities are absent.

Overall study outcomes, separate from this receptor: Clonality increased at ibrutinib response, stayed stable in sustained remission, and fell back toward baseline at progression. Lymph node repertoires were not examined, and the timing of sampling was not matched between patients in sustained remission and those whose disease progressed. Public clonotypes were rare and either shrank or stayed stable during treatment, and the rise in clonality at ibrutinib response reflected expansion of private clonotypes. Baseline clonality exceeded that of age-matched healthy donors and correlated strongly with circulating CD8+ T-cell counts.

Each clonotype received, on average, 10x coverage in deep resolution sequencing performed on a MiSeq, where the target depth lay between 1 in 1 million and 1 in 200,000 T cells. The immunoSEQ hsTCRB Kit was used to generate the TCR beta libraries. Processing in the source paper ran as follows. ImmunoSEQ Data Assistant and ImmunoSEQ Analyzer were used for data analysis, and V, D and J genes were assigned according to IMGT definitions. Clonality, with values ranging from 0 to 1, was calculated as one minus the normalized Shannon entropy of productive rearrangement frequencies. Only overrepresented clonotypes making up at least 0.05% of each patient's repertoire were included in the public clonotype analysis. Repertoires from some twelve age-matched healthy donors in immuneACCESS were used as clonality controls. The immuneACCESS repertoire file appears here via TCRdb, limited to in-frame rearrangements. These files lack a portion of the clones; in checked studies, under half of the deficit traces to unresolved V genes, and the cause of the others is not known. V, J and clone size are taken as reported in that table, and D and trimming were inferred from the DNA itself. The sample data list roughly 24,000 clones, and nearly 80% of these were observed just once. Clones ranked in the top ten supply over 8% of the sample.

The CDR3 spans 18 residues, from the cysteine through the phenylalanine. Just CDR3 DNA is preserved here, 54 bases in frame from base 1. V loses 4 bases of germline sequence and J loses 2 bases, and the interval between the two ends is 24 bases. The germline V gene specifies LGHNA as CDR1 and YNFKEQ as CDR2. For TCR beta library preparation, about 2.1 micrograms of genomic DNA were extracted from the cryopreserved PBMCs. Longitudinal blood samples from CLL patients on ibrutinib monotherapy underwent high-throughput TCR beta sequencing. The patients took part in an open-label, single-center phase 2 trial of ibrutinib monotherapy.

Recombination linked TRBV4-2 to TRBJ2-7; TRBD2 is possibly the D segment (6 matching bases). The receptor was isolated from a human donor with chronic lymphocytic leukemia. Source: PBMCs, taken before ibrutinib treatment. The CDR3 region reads CASSPDDLTGVITYEQYF. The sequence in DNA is TGTGCCAGCAGCCCAGACGATCTGACGGGAGTAATCACCTACGAGCAGTACTTC.